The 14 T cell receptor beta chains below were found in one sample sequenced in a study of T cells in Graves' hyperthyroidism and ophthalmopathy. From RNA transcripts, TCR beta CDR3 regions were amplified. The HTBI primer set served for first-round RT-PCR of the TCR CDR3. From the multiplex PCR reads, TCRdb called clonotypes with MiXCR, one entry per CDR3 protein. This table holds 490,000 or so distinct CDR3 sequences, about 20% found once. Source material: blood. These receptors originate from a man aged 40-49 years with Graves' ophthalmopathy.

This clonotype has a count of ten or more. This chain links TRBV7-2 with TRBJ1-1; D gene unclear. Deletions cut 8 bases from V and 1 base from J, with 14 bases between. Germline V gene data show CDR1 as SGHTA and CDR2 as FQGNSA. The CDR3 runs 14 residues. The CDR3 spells CASGRNLGNTEAFF. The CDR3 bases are TGTGCCAGCGGCAGAAACTTAGGGAACACTGAAGCTTTCTTT. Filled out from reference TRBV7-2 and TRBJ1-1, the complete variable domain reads GAGVSQSPSNKVTEKGKDVELRCDPISGHTALYWYRQSLGQGLEFLIYFQGNSAPDKSGLPSDRFSAERTGGSVSTLTIQRTQQEDSAVYLCASGRNLGNTEAFFGQGTRLTVV.

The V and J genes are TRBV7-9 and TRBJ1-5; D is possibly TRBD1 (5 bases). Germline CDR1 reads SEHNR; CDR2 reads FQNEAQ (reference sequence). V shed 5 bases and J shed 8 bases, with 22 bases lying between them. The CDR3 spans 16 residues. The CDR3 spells CASSPGWGTTEEPQHF. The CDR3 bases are TGTGCCAGCAGCCCTGGGTGGGGGACCACGGAGGAGCCCCAGCATTTT.

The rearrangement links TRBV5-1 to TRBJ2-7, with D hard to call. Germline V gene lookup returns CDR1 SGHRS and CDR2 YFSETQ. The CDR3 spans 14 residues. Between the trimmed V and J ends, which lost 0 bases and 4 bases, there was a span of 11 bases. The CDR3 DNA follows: TGCGCCAGCAGCTTGGGGATTGGTGTTTACGAGCAGTACTTC. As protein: CASSLGIGVYEQYF.

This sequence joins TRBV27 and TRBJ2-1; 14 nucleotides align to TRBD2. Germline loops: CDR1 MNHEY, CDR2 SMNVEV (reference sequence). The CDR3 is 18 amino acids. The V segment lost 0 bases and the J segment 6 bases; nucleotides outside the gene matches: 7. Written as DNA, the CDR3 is TGTGCCAGCAGTTTATCGAGGGGGACTAGCGGGAGTAGCAATGAGCAGTTCTTC. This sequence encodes CASSLSRGTSGSSNEQFF.

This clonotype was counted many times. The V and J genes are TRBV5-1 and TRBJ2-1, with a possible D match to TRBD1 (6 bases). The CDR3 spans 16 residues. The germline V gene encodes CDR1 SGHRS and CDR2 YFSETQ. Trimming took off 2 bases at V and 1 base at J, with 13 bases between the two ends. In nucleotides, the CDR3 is TGCGCCAGCAGCTTACAGGGTTTGAGTTCCTACAATGAGCAGTTCTTC. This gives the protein CASSLQGLSSYNEQFF.

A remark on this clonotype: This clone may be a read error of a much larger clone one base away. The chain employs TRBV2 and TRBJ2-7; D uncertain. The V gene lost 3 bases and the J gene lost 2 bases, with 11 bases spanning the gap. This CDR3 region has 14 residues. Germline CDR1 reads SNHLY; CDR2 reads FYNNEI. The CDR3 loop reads CASSDCGRTYEQYF. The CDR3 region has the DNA TGTGCCAGCAGTGACTGCGGACGAACCTACGAGCAGTACTTC.

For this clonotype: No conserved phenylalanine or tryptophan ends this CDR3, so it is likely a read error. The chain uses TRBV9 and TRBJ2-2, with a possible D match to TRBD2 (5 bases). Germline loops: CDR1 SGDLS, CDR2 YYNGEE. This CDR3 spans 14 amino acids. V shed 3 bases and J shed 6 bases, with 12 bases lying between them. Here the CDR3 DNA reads TGTGCCAGCAGCGCGAGGGAGCGCCCCGGGGAGCTGTTTTCT. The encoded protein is CASSARERPGELFS.

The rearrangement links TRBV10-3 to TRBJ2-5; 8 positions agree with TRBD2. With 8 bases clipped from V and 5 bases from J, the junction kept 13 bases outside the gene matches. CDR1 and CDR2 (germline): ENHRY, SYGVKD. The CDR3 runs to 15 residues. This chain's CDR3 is CAISDVGGAGETQYF. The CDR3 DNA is TGTGCCATCTCTGACGTCGGGGGGGCTGGGGAGACCCAGTACTTC.

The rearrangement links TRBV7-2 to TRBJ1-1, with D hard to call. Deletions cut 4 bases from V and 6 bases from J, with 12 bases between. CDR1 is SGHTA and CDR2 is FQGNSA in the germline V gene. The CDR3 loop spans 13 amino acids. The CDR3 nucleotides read TGTGCCAGCAGCTCATTAGCGGTAGCTGAAGCTTTCTTT. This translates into CASSSLAVAEAFF.

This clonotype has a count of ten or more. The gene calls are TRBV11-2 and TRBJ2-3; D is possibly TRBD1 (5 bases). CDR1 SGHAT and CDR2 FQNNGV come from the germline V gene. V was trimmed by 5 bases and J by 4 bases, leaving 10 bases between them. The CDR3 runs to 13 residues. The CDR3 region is CASSLSGSDTQYF. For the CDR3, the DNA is TGTGCCAGCAGCCTATCAGGGTCAGATACGCAGTATTTT.

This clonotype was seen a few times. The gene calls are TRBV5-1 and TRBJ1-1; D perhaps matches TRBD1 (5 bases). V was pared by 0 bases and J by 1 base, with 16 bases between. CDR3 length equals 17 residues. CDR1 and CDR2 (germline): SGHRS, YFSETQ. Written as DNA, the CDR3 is TGCGCCAGCAGCTTGGCATTAAGGGGCGATAGGAACACTGAAGCTTTCTTT. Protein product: CASSLALRGDRNTEAFF.

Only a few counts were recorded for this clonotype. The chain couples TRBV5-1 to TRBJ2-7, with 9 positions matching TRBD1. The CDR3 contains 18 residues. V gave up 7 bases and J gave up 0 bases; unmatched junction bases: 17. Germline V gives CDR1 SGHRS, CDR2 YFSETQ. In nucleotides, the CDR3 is TGCGCCAGCCCGGGGAGGGGACAGGGACCGTTTAGCTCCTACGAGCAGTACTTC. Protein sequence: CASPGRGQGPFSSYEQYF.

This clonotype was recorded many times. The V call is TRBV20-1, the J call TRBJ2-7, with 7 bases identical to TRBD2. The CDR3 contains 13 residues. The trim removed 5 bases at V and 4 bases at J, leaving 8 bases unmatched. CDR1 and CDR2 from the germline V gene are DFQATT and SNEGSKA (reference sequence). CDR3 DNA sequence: TGCAGTGCTCCTCGGGGGGACCTTTACGAGCAGTACTTC. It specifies CSAPRGDLYEQYF.

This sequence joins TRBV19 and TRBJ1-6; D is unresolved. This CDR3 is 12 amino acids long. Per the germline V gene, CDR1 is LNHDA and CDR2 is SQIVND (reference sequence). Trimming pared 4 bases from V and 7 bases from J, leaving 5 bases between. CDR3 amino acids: CASSTLNSPLHF. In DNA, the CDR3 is TGTGCCAGTAGTACCCTCAATTCACCCCTCCACTTT.